This T cell receptor beta chain appears in the sequencing data of a study of shared clonotypes between healthy human individuals. Overall study findings and caveats: Four donors shared about 4.5% of their naive CD4 clonotypes.

The sorted-subset replicate PCRs were given about 210 ng DNA, which is about 29,000 T cell genomes. TCRdb's table, derived via immunoSEQ multiplex PCR, lists solely in-frame clones and lacks some. The data hold approximately 100,000 clones, with around 68% observed a single time. This CDR3 spans 13 amino acids. Germline CDR1 is SGHKS and CDR2 is YYEKEE (reference sequence). Trimming removed 4 bases at V and 1 base at J, with 8 bases between. Each sample came from a Caucasian adult donor living in Nashville, Tennessee. For this clone: Its antigen is unknown.

This receptor was obtained from a woman aged 30 to 39 in good health. The V gene is TRBV5-5, the J gene TRBJ1-1; D is ambiguous. Sequenced sample: memory CD8+ T cells sorted from blood. Subset meaning: CD45RO+ cells pooled with CCR7-negative TemRA cells. This chain's CDR3 is CASSMDGNTEAFF. CDR3 coding DNA: TGTGCCAGCAGCATGGACGGGAACACTGAAGCTTTCTTT.